This TCR beta chain stems from a study of cytomegalovirus exposure and HLA in healthy donors. Study-wide background: From about 200 million T cells, an earlier analysis saw approximately 110 million unique TCR beta sequences. Among the approximately 430 donors who were genotyped, 81% fell in the genetic ancestry cluster that is associated with self-reported Caucasian donors.

Vbeta (60) and Jbeta (13) primers were used in the PCR. Study processing details: A follow-up analysis tallied approximately 85 million unique TCR beta chains, 9 million to 11 million shared. The data were produced by immunoSEQ multiplex PCR, yet TCRdb's version contains in-frame clones alone and is incomplete. The V and J calls and clone size were taken over from that table, and D and trimming were inferred from the DNA. The table lists 150,000 to 200,000 clones, roughly three quarters of them singletons. V was shortened by 1 base and J by 6 bases, with 14 bases between the two germline ends. This CDR3 is 14 amino acids long. The V gene's germline CDR1 is SGHRS and CDR2 YFSETQ. This clone was counted only a few times.

The chain joins TRBV5-1 to TRBJ2-7; the D is unclear. The receptor was isolated from a male donor in good health and CMV-seropositive. Sequenced material: PBMCs. CDR3 nucleotides: TGCGCCAGCAGCTTGCGACTGTCCATGGGCGAGCAGTACTTC. Its translation is CASSLRLSMGEQYF.